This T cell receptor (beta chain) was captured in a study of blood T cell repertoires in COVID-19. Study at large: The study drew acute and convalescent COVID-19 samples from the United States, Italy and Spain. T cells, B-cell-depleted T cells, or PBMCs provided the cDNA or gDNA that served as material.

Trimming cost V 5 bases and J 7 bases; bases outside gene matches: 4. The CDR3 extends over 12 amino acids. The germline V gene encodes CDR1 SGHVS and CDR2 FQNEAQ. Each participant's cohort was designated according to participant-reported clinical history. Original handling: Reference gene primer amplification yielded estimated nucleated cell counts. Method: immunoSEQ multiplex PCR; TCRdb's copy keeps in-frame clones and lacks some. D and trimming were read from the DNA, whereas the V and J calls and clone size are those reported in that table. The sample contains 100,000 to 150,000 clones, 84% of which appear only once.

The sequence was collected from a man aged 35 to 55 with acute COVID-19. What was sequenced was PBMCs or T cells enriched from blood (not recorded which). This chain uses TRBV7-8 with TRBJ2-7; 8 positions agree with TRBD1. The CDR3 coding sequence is TGTGCCAGCAGCCGACAGGGGTGGGAGCAGTACTTC. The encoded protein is CASSRQGWEQYF.